The following is a TCR beta chain sequence with its context. J gave up 0 bases and V 3 bases, and 5 bases lay outside the gene matches. The CDR3 sequence is 16 residues long. CDR1 and CDR2 from the germline V gene are SGHAT and FQNNGV. Sequencing used immunoSEQ multiplex PCR; TCRdb keeps in-frame clones, though not all of them. The table records 150,000 to 200,000 clones, 84% of them present only once. The sample originates from a study of blood T cell repertoires in COVID-19. The gene calls are TRBV11-2 and TRBJ2-1; 7 bases are a match to TRBD2. This clonotype was obtained from an older woman with COVID-19, enrolled during active disease. The sequenced material came from peripheral blood. The DNA for the CDR3 is TGTGCCAGCAGCTTGTCCTCTAGCGGCTCCTACAATGAGCAGTTCTTC. Translating it yields CASSLSSSGSYNEQFF.